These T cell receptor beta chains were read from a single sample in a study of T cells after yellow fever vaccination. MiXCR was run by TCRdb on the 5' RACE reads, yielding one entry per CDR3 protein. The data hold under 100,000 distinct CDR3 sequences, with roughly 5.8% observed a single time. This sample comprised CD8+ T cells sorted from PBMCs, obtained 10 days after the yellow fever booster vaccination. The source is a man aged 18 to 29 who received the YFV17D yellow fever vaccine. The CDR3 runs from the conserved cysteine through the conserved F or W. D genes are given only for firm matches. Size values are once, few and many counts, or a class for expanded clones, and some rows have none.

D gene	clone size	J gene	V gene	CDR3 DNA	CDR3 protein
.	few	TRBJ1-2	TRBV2	TGTGCCAGCAGTGAAGACCAGGCATATGGCTACACCTTC	CASSEDQAYGYTF
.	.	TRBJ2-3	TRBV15	TGTGCCACCAGCAGGACTAGACAGAAATCGGATACGCAGTATTTT	CATSRTRQKSDTQYF
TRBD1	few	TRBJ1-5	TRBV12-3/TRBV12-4	TGTGCCAGCAGTTTAGTGGGACAGGGGAATCAGCCCCAGCATTTT	CASSLVGQGNQPQHF
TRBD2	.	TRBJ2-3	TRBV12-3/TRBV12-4	TGTGCCAGCAGGGGACTAGCGGGGGGGCAGGCAGATACGCAGTATTTT	CASRGLAGGQADTQYF
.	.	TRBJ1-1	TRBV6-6	TGTGCCAGCAGCCAGCGCTCCACTGAAGCTTTCTTT	CASSQRSTEAFF
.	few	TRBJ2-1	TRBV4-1	TGCGCCAGCGGGAGGTCAGGGGGGGTGTATGAGCAGTTCTTC	CASGRSGGVYEQFF
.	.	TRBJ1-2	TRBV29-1	TGCAGCGTTGAGACTCATGGGGCCTACACCTTC	CSVETHGAYTF
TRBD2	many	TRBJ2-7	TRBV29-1	TGCAGCGTTGGCCCCCGGGGGGAGGGCGAGCAGTACTTC	CSVGPRGEGEQYF
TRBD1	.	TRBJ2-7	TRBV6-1	TGTGCCAGCAGTAACAGGGGCTACTACGAGCAGTACTTC	CASSNRGYYEQYF
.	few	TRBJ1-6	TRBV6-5	TGTGCCAGCAGCCTCGGTTATCGGTCACCCCTCCACTTT	CASSLGYRSPLHF
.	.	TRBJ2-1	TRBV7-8	TGTGCCAGCAGCCCCTCGGCGGGGAGCGGCGATGAGCAGTTCTTC	CASSPSAGSGDEQFF
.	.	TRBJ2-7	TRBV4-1	TGCGCCAGCAGCCAAGATACCCGAGCCTACGAGCAGTACTTC	CASSQDTRAYEQYF
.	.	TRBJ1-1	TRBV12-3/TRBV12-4	TGTGCCAGCAGTTTAGGTACCGTCGAAGCTTTCTTT	CASSLGTVEAFF
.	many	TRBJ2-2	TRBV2	TGTGCCAGCAGTGAAGAGGGGCCCACCGGGGAGCTGTTTTTT	CASSEEGPTGELFF
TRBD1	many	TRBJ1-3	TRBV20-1	TGCAGTGCTAGAGGACAGGGACCCTCTGGAAACACCATATATTTT	CSARGQGPSGNTIYF
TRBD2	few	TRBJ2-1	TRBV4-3	TGCGCCAGCAGCCAAGGCACCCCCTTTGGTAGCGGGGGGATAAGGGAGCAGTTCTTC	CASSQGTPFGSGGIREQFF
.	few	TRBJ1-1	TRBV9	TGTGCCAGCAGCTTAACCGTGGGGGCCTATATGAACACTGAAGCTTTCTTT	CASSLTVGAYMNTEAFF
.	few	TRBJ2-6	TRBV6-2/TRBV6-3	TGTGCCAGCAGTTACCGGGGCAGGCCGGGGGCGCATTCTGGGGCCAACGTCCTGACTTTC	CASSYRGRPGAHSGANVLTF
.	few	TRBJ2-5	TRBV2	TGTGCCAGGGGACTCGCCTTAGGGACCCAGTACTTC	CARGLALGTQYF
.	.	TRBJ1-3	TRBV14	TGTGCCAGCACCTTAGACGGGACCTCTGGAAACACCATATATTTT	CASTLDGTSGNTIYF
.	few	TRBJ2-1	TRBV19	TGTGCCAGTACCCCGAATCACCAGGGGTACAATGAGCAGTTCTTC	CASTPNHQGYNEQFF
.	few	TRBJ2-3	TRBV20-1	TGCAGTGCTAGGCCCAACCGGGGGCTCAGGGCAGATACGCAGTATTTT	CSARPNRGLRADTQYF
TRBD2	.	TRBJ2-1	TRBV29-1	TGCAGCGTAGAAGGACTAGCGGGGGGGTGGGATGAGCAGTTCTTC	CSVEGLAGGWDEQFF
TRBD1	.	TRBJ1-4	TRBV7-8	TGTGCCAGCAGCTCGACAGCCGGGACAGGGAGGGAAAAACTGTTTTTT	CASSSTAGTGREKLFF
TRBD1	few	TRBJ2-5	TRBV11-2	TGTGCCAGCAGCCCGCCGACGACAGGGGAAGAGACCCAGTACTTC	CASSPPTTGEETQYF
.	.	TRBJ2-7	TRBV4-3	TGCGCCAGCAGCCAAGAAGATGGCATGTACTCCTACGAGCAGTACTTC	CASSQEDGMYSYEQYF
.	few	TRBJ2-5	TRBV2	TGTGCCAGCAGTGAATCCCCTCAAGAGACCCAGTACTTC	CASSESPQETQYF
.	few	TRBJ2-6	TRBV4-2	TGTGCCAGCAGCCAATGGGTGATTGGGGCCAACGTCCTGACTTTC	CASSQWVIGANVLTF
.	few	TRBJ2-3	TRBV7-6	TGTGCCAGCAGCTCCGTCCCGGAGCCGGGGGATACGCAGTATTTT	CASSSVPEPGDTQYF
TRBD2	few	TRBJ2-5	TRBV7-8	TGTGCCAGCAGCCCACGGACGGGGGGGGCCCGTGAGACCCAGTACTTC	CASSPRTGGARETQYF
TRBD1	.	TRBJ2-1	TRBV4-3	TGCGCCAGCAGCCTCGGACAGGGGGCGTGGGATGAGCAGTTCTTC	CASSLGQGAWDEQFF
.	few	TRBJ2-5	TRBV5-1	TGCGCCAGCAGCTTGGTCTTGGGGCAAGAGGAGACCCAGTACTTC	CASSLVLGQEETQYF
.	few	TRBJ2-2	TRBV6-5	TGTGCCAGCAGTTACCAGGCAGCCGGGGAGCTGTTTTTT	CASSYQAAGELFF
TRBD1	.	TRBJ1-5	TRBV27	TGTGCCAGCAGTTCCGGGACAGGGGGAAAGCAGCCCCAGCATTTT	CASSSGTGGKQPQHF
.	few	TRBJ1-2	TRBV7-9	TGTGCCAGCATCAACCCCCGGGGATATGGCTACACCTTC	CASINPRGYGYTF
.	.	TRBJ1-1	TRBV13	TGTGCCAGCAGCTTAGGACTGCTAAACACTGAAGCTTTCTTT	CASSLGLLNTEAFF
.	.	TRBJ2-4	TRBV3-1	TGTGCCAGCAGCCAAGCCCCAAACATTCAGTACTTC	CASSQAPNIQYF
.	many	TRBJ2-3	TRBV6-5	TGTGCCAGCAGTTACATGGGAGGCGCATCCACAGATACGCAGTATTTT	CASSYMGGASTDTQYF
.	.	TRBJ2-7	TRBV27	TGTGCCAGCGGCGATACGGGCTGGGGCGAGCAGTACTTC	CASGDTGWGEQYF
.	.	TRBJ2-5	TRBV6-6	TGTGCCAGCCTCGACTTGGGGGGGGCAGGAGAGACCCAGTACTTC	CASLDLGGAGETQYF
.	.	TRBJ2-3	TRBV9	TGTGCCAGCAGCGATGCTAGTGGGGGGCTTGATACGCAGTATTTT	CASSDASGGLDTQYF
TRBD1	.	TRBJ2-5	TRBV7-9	TGTGCCAGCAGCTACGACAGGGGACAGGGCCAAGAGACCCAGTACTTC	CASSYDRGQGQETQYF
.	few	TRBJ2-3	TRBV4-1	TGCGCCAGCAGCCAAGGTTGGGGATCCACAGATACGCAGTATTTT	CASSQGWGSTDTQYF
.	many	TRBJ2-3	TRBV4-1	TGCGCCAGCAGCCAAAGGGCAGACAGCACAGATACGCAGTATTTT	CASSQRADSTDTQYF
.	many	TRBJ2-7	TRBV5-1	TGCGCCAGCAGCCCTGCGGTTCTCTCGGAGAACGAGCAGTACTTC	CASSPAVLSENEQYF
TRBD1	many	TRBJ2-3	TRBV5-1	TGCGCCAGCAGCTCGCAGGACAGGGGGGTCGGGGATACGCAGTATTTT	CASSSQDRGVGDTQYF
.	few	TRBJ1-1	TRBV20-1	TGCAGTGTCCGGGGGTTTGAGGACACTGAAGCTTTCTTT	CSVRGFEDTEAFF
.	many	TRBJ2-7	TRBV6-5	TGTGCCAGCAGTTATGGACAGAGATCCTACGAGCAGTACTTC	CASSYGQRSYEQYF
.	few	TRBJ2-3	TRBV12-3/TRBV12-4	TGTGCCAGCAGTTCTGGAAGGGACGGGGGAAGGTCAGATACGCAGTATTTT	CASSSGRDGGRSDTQYF
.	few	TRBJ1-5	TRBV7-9	TGTGCCAGCAGCTTCGGGGGGCCCAATCAGCCCCAGCATTTT	CASSFGGPNQPQHF
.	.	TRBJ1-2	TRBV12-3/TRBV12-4	TGTGCCAGCAGCACAGGGATCTCCGGTTCTAACTATGGCTACACCTTC	CASSTGISGSNYGYTF
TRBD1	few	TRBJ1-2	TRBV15	TGTGCCACCAGCAGAGACCGGGACAGATACTATGGCTACACCTTC	CATSRDRDRYYGYTF
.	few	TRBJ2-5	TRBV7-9	TGTGCCAGCAGCCCGAGCGATGGGGGGGAGACCCAGTACTTC	CASSPSDGGETQYF
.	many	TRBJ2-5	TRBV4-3	TGCGCCAGCAGCCAAGAGAGTTGGGGGGAGACCCAGTACTTC	CASSQESWGETQYF
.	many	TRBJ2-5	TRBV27	TGTGCCAACCCCCCCGAAGAGGCGGGGGCGCGATTGGAGACCCAGTACTTC	CANPPEEAGARLETQYF
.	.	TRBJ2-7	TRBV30	TGTGCCTTGGAACCTCAGGGAACTACCTACGAGCAGTACTTC	CALEPQGTTYEQYF